A single sample is the source of the 9 T cell receptor beta chains below, sequenced in a study of metastatic and nonmetastatic thyroid tumors. TCRdb ran MiXCR on the PCR reads. The sample lists around 30,000 clones, 16% occurring once. Treatment of any kind had been given to no patient before thyroid surgery. The sequenced sample was blood. The receptors stem from a female donor with papillary thyroid cancer or a benign thyroid nodule (not recorded which). Some clones in this sample may be carry-over from other donors' samples.

Turning to this clone: At one end the junction does not follow the germline gene, possibly because of a read error. This chain joins TRBV24-1 and TRBJ1-5; D ambiguous. Per the germline V gene, CDR1 is KGHDR and CDR2 is SFDVKD. This CDR3 has 13 residues. The CDR3 DNA sequence: TGTGCCACCAGTGATTTTGCTGGTCAGACCCAGCACTTT. Residues: CATSDFAGQTQHF.

The table lists this clone with many counts. This may be a read error, as it is one base from a much larger clone. The sample holds other DNA sequences that translate to the same CDR3. The chain joins TRBV20-1 to TRBJ2-5, with D tentatively TRBD2 (6 bases). Germline V gene sequence: CDR1 DFQATT, CDR2 SNEGSKA (reference sequence). V was trimmed by 5 bases and J by 1 base, leaving 17 bases between them. CDR3 size: 15 residues. The CDR3 nucleotides read TGCAGTGCTCCCCCGGGCAGGGAGGTCCAAGAGACCCAGTACTTC. Translation: CSAPPGREVQETQYF.

The gene calls are TRBV30 and TRBJ2-7, with 12 nucleotides matching TRBD1. The CDR3 totals 15 residues. Germline lookup yields CDR1 GTSNPN and CDR2 SVGIG (reference sequence). J gave up 2 bases and V 3 bases, and 5 bases lay outside the gene matches. CDR3 DNA sequence: TGTGCCTGGAGAAGGGGACAGGGGGCCCCCTACGAGCAGTACTTC. It is translated as CAWRRGQGAPYEQYF.

By frequency in the sample, this clone is medium-sized (0.01 to 0.1%). The CDR3 here is CASSFLGTSQETQYF. CDR3 coding DNA: TGTGCCAGCAGTTTCCTCGGGACAAGCCAAGAGACCCAGTACTTC. The chain employs TRBV27 and TRBJ2-5; possibly TRBD1 for D (6 bases). CDR1 MNHEY and CDR2 SMNVEV come from the germline V gene (reference sequence). With 3 bases removed from V and 1 base from J, the gap between germline ends came to 12 bases. The CDR3 loop spans 15 amino acids.

This clone occurred a few times. An end of the junction differs from the germline gene, which may be a read error. CDR3 DNA sequence: TGCGCCAGCAGGACAGAGTATAATTCAACCCTCCACTTT. Protein product: CASRTEYNSTLHF. The chain is built from TRBV6-4 and TRBJ1-6; D may be TRBD1 (6 bases). The germline V gene encodes CDR1 MRHNA and CDR2 SNTAGT. CDR3 length: 13 residues.

This clone was found many times. The gene calls are TRBV12-3 or TRBV12-4 and TRBJ2-5; TRBD1 aligns across 8 bases. This CDR3 has 14 amino acids. J was trimmed by 4 bases and V by 5 bases; bases with no gene match: 6. CDR3 residues: CASSRAGGPETQYF. For the CDR3, the DNA is TGTGCCAGCAGTCGGGCAGGGGGCCCAGAGACCCAGTACTTC.

The chain links TRBV7-9 to TRBJ2-1; perhaps TRBD2 as D (6 bases). Germline-derived CDR1 and CDR2 are SEHNR and FQNEAQ (reference sequence). V lost 7 bases to trimming and J lost 9 bases, with 19 bases between them. This CDR3 spans 14 amino acids. The CDR3 protein is CASISGLVDAEQFF. For the CDR3, the DNA is TGTGCCAGCATAAGCGGGCTAGTTGATGCTGAGCAGTTCTTC.

To note about this clone: An end of the junction differs from the germline gene, which may be a read error. The chain employs TRBV6-1 and TRBJ1-3; possibly TRBD1 for D (6 bases). From germline, CDR1 is MNHNS and CDR2 SASEGT. This CDR3 has 15 residues. The CDR3 is CASSPGAISRNTIYF. Written as DNA, the CDR3 is TGTGCCAGCAGCCCAGGGGCCATCTCTAGAAACACCATATATTTT.

There are many counts of this clone. This chain joins TRBV11-1 and TRBJ1-2; perhaps TRBD1 as D (6 bases). The V and J ends lost 7 bases and 1 base respectively, with 22 bases between them. CDR1 is SGHAT and CDR2 is FQDESV in the germline V gene (reference sequence). This CDR3 has 17 amino acids. The DNA for the CDR3 is TGTGCCAGCAAGACTTTAAGCGGGGACATTATTAACTATGGCTACACCTTC. It specifies CASKTLSGDIINYGYTF.